The 23 T cell receptor beta chains reported below all come from one sample, sequenced in a study of OX40 agonist ivuxolimab in advanced cancers. Clones were sequenced by immunoSEQ multiplex PCR, and TCRdb holds only the in-frame ones, with some missing. The sample gives about 32,000 clones, 80% to 95% of which show up once; about 4.5% is in the top ten. The sequencing used CD4+ or CD8+ T cells sorted from blood, collected in a trial of the OX40 agonist ivuxolimab. Receptors originate from an adult with an advanced solid tumor such as melanoma, head and neck, liver or kidney cancer.

The V call is TRBV10-1, the J call TRBJ2-2; the D is unclear. V was pared by 2 bases and J by 3 bases, with 7 bases between. The length of the CDR3 is 14 residues. CDR1 WNHNN and CDR2 SYGVQD come from the germline V gene (reference sequence). CDR3 sequence (DNA): TGCGCCAGCAGTGAGGGTACGGACACCGGGGAGCTGTTTTTT. Amino acid sequence: CASSEGTDTGELFF.

This clone was counted between two and nine times. This chain uses TRBV18 with TRBJ2-7; D remains ambiguous. V shed 3 bases and J shed 1 base, with 10 bases lying between them. The CDR3 runs to 14 residues. Germline values: CDR1 KGHSH, CDR2 LQKENI. DNA of the CDR3: TGTGCCAGCTCACCCGACTTCCCTTCCTACGAGCAGTACTTC. This encodes CASSPDFPSYEQYF.

The chain employs TRBV5-8 and TRBJ1-3; possibly TRBD1 for D (5 bases). The CDR3 runs to 19 residues. Germline V gives CDR1 SGHTS, CDR2 YDEGEE. Trimming cost V 4 bases and J 0 bases, with 23 bases left between them. The CDR3 loop is CASSLVGHLSPSSGNTIYF. CDR3 sequence (DNA): TGTGCCAGCAGCCTAGTCGGACATCTATCCCCGAGCTCTGGAAACACCATATATTTT.

The chain has TRBV28 and TRBJ1-2, with 9 bases matching TRBD1. This CDR3 region has 15 residues. With 6 bases clipped from V and 4 bases from J, the junction kept 9 bases outside the gene matches. Germline CDR1 and CDR2: MDHEN and SYDVKM. In DNA form, the CDR3 reads TGTGCCAGCAGCTTACAGGGGGCGGCGGCCTATGGCTACACCTTC. Translated: CASSLQGAAAYGYTF.

A note on this clone: One end of the junction fails to match germline, which may point to a read error. J is TRBJ2-1 and V is TRBV28; 9 bases are a match to TRBD1. CDR1 and CDR2 (germline): MDHEN, SYDVKM. The CDR3 covers 15 residues. CDR3 loop: CANSRAGTGNNEQFF. The CDR3 coding sequence is TGTGCCAACAGTAGAGCCGGGACAGGGAACAATGAGCAGTTCTTC.

This sequence joins TRBV6-1 and TRBJ2-7; 7 bases are shared with TRBD1. Germline CDR1 MNHNS, CDR2 SASEGT. There are 15 residues in the CDR3. The V and J ends lost 7 bases and 0 bases, in that order; junction bases with no gene match: 9. The CDR3 sequence is CASTLNRDSSYEQYV. In DNA form, the CDR3 reads TGTGCCAGCACCTTAAACCGGGACAGCTCCTACGAGCAGTACGTC.

The chain has TRBV5-6 and TRBJ2-2; TRBD1 is a possible D gene (5 bases). Germline loops: CDR1 SGHDT, CDR2 YYEEEE. V dropped 4 bases and J dropped 4 bases, with 5 bases sitting between them. This CDR3 comprises 12 residues. CDR3 region: CASSGATGELFF. Written as DNA, the CDR3 is TGTGCCAGCAGCGGGGCCACCGGGGAGCTGTTTTTT. Supplemented by reference TRBV5-6 and TRBJ2-2, the full variable domain reads DAGVTQSPTHLIKTRGQQVTLRCSPKSGHDTVSWYQQALGQGPQFIFQYYEEEERQRGNFPDRFSGHQFPNYSSELNVNALLLGDSALYLCASSGATGELFFGEGSRLTVL.

As concerns this clone: One end of the junction varies from germline; a read error may be responsible. CDR3: CAGSFGVQETQYF. The CDR3 DNA follows: TGTGCCGGCAGCTTCGGGGTACAAGAGACCCAGTACTTC. The chain links TRBV7-9 to TRBJ2-5; D might be TRBD2 (5 bases). Looked up from germline, CDR1 is SEHNR and CDR2 is FQNEAQ (reference sequence). This CDR3 region has 13 residues.

The rearrangement uses TRBV7-6 and TRBJ2-3; D may be TRBD1 or TRBD2 (6 bases each). In germline, CDR1 is SGHVS, CDR2 FNYEAQ. Deletions cut 4 bases from V and 2 bases from J, with 22 bases between. CDR3 length equals 18 residues. DNA of the CDR3: TGTGCCAGCAGCTACCGGGGGCCAAGGCAGGATTTCACAGATACGCAGTATTTT. Translation gives CASSYRGPRQDFTDTQYF. Looking up the rest from reference TRBV7-6 and TRBJ2-3 gives the full variable domain: GAGVSQSPRYKVTKRGQDVALRCDPISGHVSLYWYRQALGQGPEFLTYFNYEAQQDKSGLPNDRFSAERPEGSISTLTIQRTEQRDSAMYRCASSYRGPRQDFTDTQYFGPGTRLTVL.

This clone has just a few counts. This chain links TRBV2 with TRBJ1-1; the D is unclear. The CDR3 is 13 residues long. The V and J ends lost 2 bases and 3 bases respectively, with 7 bases between them. From germline, CDR1 is SNHLY and CDR2 FYNNEI. The CDR3 sequence is CASSEWQYTEAFF. Written as DNA, the CDR3 is TGTGCCAGCAGTGAATGGCAGTACACTGAAGCTTTCTTT.

V usage is TRBV9 and J usage is TRBJ2-1; TRBD2 is a possible D gene (6 bases). Germline V gene data show CDR1 as SGDLS and CDR2 as YYNGEE. The CDR3 is 15 amino acids. Trimming shortened V by 4 bases and J by 0 bases, and 11 bases separated the two germline ends. CDR3 amino acids: CASSSWGVSYNEQFF. Here the CDR3 DNA reads TGTGCCAGCAGCTCCTGGGGGGTCTCCTACAATGAGCAGTTCTTC.

The chain recombines TRBV6-6 with TRBJ2-7; tentatively, D is TRBD1 (6 bases). The CDR3 length is 14 residues. V dropped 0 bases and J dropped 5 bases, with 11 bases sitting between them. Germline loops: CDR1 MNHNY, CDR2 SVGAGI (reference sequence). CDR3 region: CASSYSGAGDEQYF. The CDR3 nucleotides are TGTGCCAGCAGTTACTCGGGGGCAGGTGACGAGCAGTACTTC.

This rearrangement joins TRBV7-6 to TRBJ2-7; 7 nucleotides match TRBD1. Germline assignment: CDR1 SGHVS and CDR2 FNYEAQ. V lost 3 bases to trimming and J lost 4 bases; unmatched junction nucleotides: 12. This CDR3 has 16 residues. CDR3 in amino acids: CASSLGWEGGLYEQYF. The CDR3 DNA is TGTGCCAGCAGCTTGGGGTGGGAAGGGGGCCTTTACGAGCAGTACTTC.

V and J are TRBV28 and TRBJ2-1, with TRBD2 identical over 7 bases. Germline lookup yields CDR1 MDHEN and CDR2 SYDVKM. The CDR3 contains 15 residues. With 7 bases clipped from V and 7 bases from J, the junction kept 13 bases outside the gene matches. The CDR3 DNA is TGTGCCAGCACCCTTACGGGGCTAGCGGATAATGAGCAGTTCTTC. It encodes CASTLTGLADNEQFF.

The J gene is TRBJ2-2, the V gene TRBV9; 8 bases map to TRBD2. There are 14 residues in the CDR3. Trimming took 3 bases from V and 9 from J; bases not matched to a gene: 7. Germline V lookup: CDR1 SGDLS, CDR2 YYNGEE. The CDR3 protein is CASSDQAGARELFF. DNA of the CDR3: TGTGCCAGCAGCGACCAAGCGGGGGCGCGGGAGCTGTTTTTT. Variable domain in full (rest from reference TRBV9 and TRBJ2-2): DSGVTQTPKHLITATGQRVTLRCSPRSGDLSVYWYQQSLDQGLQFLIQYYNGEERAKGNILERFSAQQFPDLHSELNLSSLELGDSALYFCASSDQAGARELFFGEGSRLTVL.

This sequence joins TRBV25-1 and TRBJ2-3, with 12 bases aligning to TRBD1. Germline CDR1 is MGHDK and CDR2 is SYGVNS. Losses at the gene ends were 5 bases for V and 6 bases for J; bases not matched to a gene: 9. The CDR3 covers 16 residues. The CDR3 nucleotides are TGTGCCAGCAGTCCGGAGGGACAGGGGGCGGTGGATACGCAGTATTTT. This codes for CASSPEGQGAVDTQYF. Together with reference TRBV25-1 and TRBJ2-3, the CDR3 gives the full variable domain: EADIYQTPRYLVIGTGKKITLECSQTMGHDKMYWYQQDPGMELHLIHYSYGVNSTEKGDLSSESTVSRIRTEHFPLTLESARPSHTSQYLCASSPEGQGAVDTQYFGPGTRLTVL.

This chain connects TRBV11-2 to TRBJ1-1; D is perhaps TRBD1 (5 bases). The V end lost 7 bases, the J end lost 7 bases, and 16 bases lay between the germline ends. The germline CDR1 and CDR2 sequences are SGHAT and FQNNGV. CDR3 length equals 13 residues. In nucleotides, the CDR3 is TGTGCCAGCACCCTATTGGGACGGCGTGAAGCTTTCTTT. Its translation is CASTLLGRREAFF.

The chain couples TRBV7-9 to TRBJ2-7, with D unresolved. The CDR3 runs 13 residues. Germline lookup yields CDR1 SEHNR and CDR2 FQNEAQ (reference sequence). Trimming shortened V by 1 base and J by 4 bases, and 8 bases separated the two germline ends. CDR3 residues: CASSLGGEYEQYV. CDR3 DNA: TGTGCCAGCAGCTTAGGTGGAGAGTACGAGCAGTACGTC.

The chain carries TRBV19 and TRBJ1-5; D is ambiguous. The ends were cut back, 1 base at V and 5 bases at J, with 15 bases in the middle. The CDR3 covers 16 residues. Per the germline V gene, CDR1 is LNHDA and CDR2 is SQIVND (reference sequence). The CDR3 DNA is TGTGCCAGTAGTATAGGTCCGGGAGGGATAGATCAGCCCCAGCATTTT. It is translated as CASSIGPGGIDQPQHF.

The rearrangement uses TRBV27 and TRBJ2-1, with D perhaps TRBD1 (5 bases). There are 16 residues in the CDR3. Trimming removed 4 bases at V and 5 bases at J, with 18 bases between. The germline V gene encodes CDR1 MNHEY and CDR2 SMNVEV (reference sequence). Here the CDR3 reads CASSSESGQGDNEQFF. As DNA, the CDR3 is TGTGCCAGCAGTTCCGAAAGTGGGCAAGGGGACAATGAGCAGTTCTTC.

Concerning this clone: At one of its ends the junction is not consistent with the germline gene, which may arise from a read error. The chain joins TRBV19 to TRBJ2-1; TRBD2 matches 12 bases. This CDR3 region has 15 residues. From germline, CDR1 is LNHDA and CDR2 SQIVND (reference sequence). The DNA of the CDR3 is TGTGCCAGCAGTACCCTAGCGGGAGGGATAAATGAGCAGTTCTTC. Translated: CASSTLAGGINEQFF.

This chain joins TRBV29-1 and TRBJ2-4, with D unclear. The CDR3 totals 13 residues. The germline CDR1 and CDR2 sequences are SQVTM and ANQGSEA. Trimming removed 4 bases at V and 6 bases at J, with 13 bases between. The CDR3: CSVVGLAGNIQYF. Here the CDR3 DNA reads TGCAGCGTTGTAGGCCTGGCAGGAAACATTCAGTACTTC.

The J gene is TRBJ1-3, the V gene TRBV5-4; TRBD1 aligns across 7 bases. Trimming at V came to 4 bases and at J to 0 bases, leaving 7 bases not matched to a gene. This CDR3 has 16 amino acids. Germline V gene data show CDR1 as SGHNT and CDR2 as YYREEE (reference sequence). CDR3 in DNA: TGTGCCAGCAGCCGAGACAGGGCTAGCTCTGGAAACACCATATATTTT. Amino acid sequence: CASSRDRASSGNTIYF.